A selection of T cell receptor beta chains follows, all from one sample in a study of blood T cell repertoires in COVID-19. Profiled with immunoSEQ multiplex PCR; TCRdb holds only in-frame clones, not every one. The repertoire holds about 310,000 clones, with 85% to 90% as singletons. Sequencing input: peripheral blood. These TCRs come from a woman in her 30s with COVID-19, enrolled during active disease. CDR3s include the opening cysteine and the closing phenylalanine or tryptophan. D genes are given only for firm matches.

d_gene,v_gene,j_gene,CDR3aa
TRBD2,TRBV6-4,TRBJ2-7,CASKGLAGGVLYEQYF
TRBD2,TRBV6-1,TRBJ2-3,CASSEAGTSGNILF
.,TRBV19,TRBJ1-1,CASSMSSPTEAFF
.,TRBV5-4,TRBJ2-7,CASSLSGGEYEQYF
.,TRBV15,TRBJ1-5,CATSRGGRYSNQPQHF
TRBD1,TRBV10-3,TRBJ1-6,CASATGDDSPLHF
.,TRBV13,TRBJ2-3,CASSFQQGQADTQYF
TRBD2,TRBV30,TRBJ2-3,CAWSVGASGRWDTQYF
TRBD2,TRBV9,TRBJ2-1,CASSVSSGLSYNEQFF
.,TRBV9,TRBJ1-1,CASSGLGGTEAFF
.,TRBV6-4,TRBJ2-1,CASSAQQGRNEQFF
.,TRBV11-2,TRBJ2-7,CASSQDGKNSYEQYF
.,TRBV5-1,TRBJ2-1,CASSLDHGAGSSYNEQFF
TRBD1,TRBV11-2,TRBJ1-1,CASSQGQGNTEAFF
.,TRBV12-5,TRBJ2-7,CASGLAPGGSGHEQYF
TRBD1,TRBV27,TRBJ2-2,CASSLSGDRAGAGELFF
TRBD2,TRBV29-1,TRBJ2-5,CSVAASGRAQETQYF
TRBD1,TRBV6-5,TRBJ1-1,CATFRGTGRTEAFF
.,TRBV18,TRBJ1-1,CASSPRPVTNTEAFF
.,TRBV12-5,TRBJ2-3,CASGLHVAGTDTQYF
TRBD1,TRBV4-1,TRBJ2-5,CASSQVRGPQETQYF
.,TRBV19,TRBJ1-2,CASSMSGVSGYTF
TRBD1,TRBV6-5,TRBJ1-5,CASRSRQGGNQPQHF
.,TRBV10-1,TRBJ2-3,CASSVDRFTDTQYF
.,TRBV5-1,TRBJ1-1,CASSLAGGHGAFF
TRBD2,TRBV29-1,TRBJ2-1,CSVAGGKRAGGGNEQFF
TRBD1,TRBV29-1,TRBJ1-1,CSARTGNTEAFF
TRBD2,TRBV19,TRBJ2-3,CASRQRLAGGTDTQYF